This TCR beta chain emerged from a study of cytomegalovirus exposure and HLA in healthy donors. Findings and caveats of the study: HLA alleles were associated with around 17,000 TCR beta sequences in a later analysis at 0.05 false discovery rate. Sequencing likely caused a cluster of highly shared sequence variants.

V trimming: 0 bases; J trimming: 2 bases; junction bases outside the gene matches: 7. From germline, CDR1 is SGDLS and CDR2 YYNGEE. The CDR3 loop spans 16 amino acids. The PCR had 60 Vbeta and 13 Jbeta primers. Clones were sequenced by immunoSEQ multiplex PCR, and TCRdb holds only the in-frame ones, with some missing. The repertoire holds approximately 76,000 clones, under 70% seen once, with around 5% in the top ten. A word on this clone: The antigen is unknown.

V gene TRBV9 combines with J gene TRBJ1-2; 7 positions match TRBD1. The source is a man aged 25 to 40 in good health and CMV-seropositive. The source material was PBMCs. CDR3 DNA: TGTGCCAGCAGCGTAGGCGGAGGCAGGGGGAACTATGGCTACACCTTC. This encodes CASSVGGGRGNYGYTF.